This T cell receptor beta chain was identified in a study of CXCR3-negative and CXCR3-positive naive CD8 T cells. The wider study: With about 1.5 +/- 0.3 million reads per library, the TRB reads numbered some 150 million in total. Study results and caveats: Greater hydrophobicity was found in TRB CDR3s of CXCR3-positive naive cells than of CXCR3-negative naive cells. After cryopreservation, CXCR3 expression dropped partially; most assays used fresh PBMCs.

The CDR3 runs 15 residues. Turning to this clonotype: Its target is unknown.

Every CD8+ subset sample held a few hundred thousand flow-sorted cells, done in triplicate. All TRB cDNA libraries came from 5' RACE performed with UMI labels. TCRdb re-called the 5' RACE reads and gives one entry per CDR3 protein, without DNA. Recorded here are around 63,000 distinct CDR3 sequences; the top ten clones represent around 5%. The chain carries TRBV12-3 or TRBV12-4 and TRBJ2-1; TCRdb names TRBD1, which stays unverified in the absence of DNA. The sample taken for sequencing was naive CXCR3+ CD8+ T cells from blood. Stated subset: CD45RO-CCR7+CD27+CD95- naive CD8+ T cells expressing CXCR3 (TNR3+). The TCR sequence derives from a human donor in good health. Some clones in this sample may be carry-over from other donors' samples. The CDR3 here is CASIRGGQAYNEQFF.